The 16 T cell receptor beta chains given below trace back to one sample, sequenced in a study of blood T cell repertoires in COVID-19. The protocol was immunoSEQ multiplex PCR, while the TCRdb copy is restricted to in-frame clones and leaves out a portion. The sample has about 140,000 clones; about 83% are singletons. The sample was peripheral blood. These receptors came from a human donor in a cohort sampled during active COVID-19.

About this clone: The same CDR3 arises from other DNA sequences in this sample as well. The V gene is TRBV5-1, the J gene TRBJ2-1, with 9 bases lining up with TRBD2. Germline V gene lookup returns CDR1 SGHRS and CDR2 YFSETQ. Trimming removed 4 bases from V and 0 bases from J; junction bases left unmatched: 5. The CDR3 is 16 amino acids. The CDR3: CASSRTSVSSYNEQFF. Here the CDR3 DNA reads TGCGCCAGCAGCAGGACTAGCGTTAGCTCCTACAATGAGCAGTTCTTC.

The DNA of the CDR3 is TGTGCCAGTAGCACGCGAGGACCCGGGACTAGTCAAATTTTCACAGATACGCAGTATTTT. Translation: CASSTRGPGTSQIFTDTQYF. The genes are TRBV19 and TRBJ2-3; 8 nucleotides match TRBD2. Germline loops: CDR1 LNHDA, CDR2 SQIVND (reference sequence). The CDR3 is 20 amino acids. V lost 6 bases, J lost 2 bases, and 22 bases stayed unmatched.

This clone was found once. The chain carries TRBV19 and TRBJ1-4; TRBD1 agrees at 8 bases. The CDR3 consists of 17 residues. V dropped 4 bases and J dropped 5; count of bases not matched to a gene: 12. The V gene's germline CDR1 is LNHDA and CDR2 SQIVND (reference sequence). CDR3 residues: CASSTRTGGAGNEKLFF. DNA for the CDR3: TGTGCCAGTAGTACTAGAACAGGGGGGGCCGGAAATGAAAAACTGTTTTTT. Looking up the rest from reference TRBV19 and TRBJ1-4 gives the full variable domain: DGGITQSPKYLFRKEGQNVTLSCEQNLNHDAMYWYRQDPGQGLRLIYYSQIVNDFQKGDIAEGYSVSREKKESFPLTVTSAQKNPTAFYLCASSTRTGGAGNEKLFFGSGTQLSVL.

This clone was seen just once. Germline is not matched at one junction end, which may reflect a read error. CDR3 in amino acids: CASNQDRGGPFYGYTF. Written as DNA, the CDR3 is TGCGCCAGCAACCAAGATCGGGGGGGGCCTTTCTATGGCTACACCTTC. The V gene is TRBV4-1, the J gene TRBJ1-2; possibly TRBD1 for D (6 bases). The CDR3 sequence is 16 residues long. Germline CDR1 and CDR2: MGHRA and YSYEKL.

V usage is TRBV18 and J usage is TRBJ2-7; 9 bases agree with TRBD2. From germline, CDR1 is KGHSH and CDR2 LQKENI. The CDR3 runs to 17 residues. The J segment lost 6 bases and the V segment lost 3 bases, leaving 15 bases of the junction unmatched. DNA for the CDR3: TGTGCCAGCTCACCTTATCACCGACAGCGGGGGGCTGTCGAGCAGTACTTC. Translated, it gives CASSPYHRQRGAVEQYF.

The chain is built from TRBV6-5 and TRBJ2-2; no reliable D call. V lost 7 bases and J 6 bases, leaving 15 bases between the germline ends. The germline V gene encodes CDR1 MNHEY and CDR2 SVGAGI. The CDR3 contains 14 residues. In DNA form, the CDR3 reads TGTGCCAGCACCGAGAACCCCCTGGCCGGGGAGCTGTTTTTT. It specifies CASTENPLAGELFF.

The V and J genes are TRBV6-2 or TRBV6-3 and TRBJ1-1; D uncertain. There are 17 residues in the CDR3. Germline V CDR1 and CDR2: MNHEY, SVGEGT. Trimming removed 0 bases from V and 1 base from J, with 15 bases in between. CDR3 loop: CASSYSPVSHGNTEAFF. DNA of the CDR3: TGTGCCAGCAGTTACTCCCCGGTGAGTCATGGGAACACTGAAGCTTTCTTT.

This chain links TRBV10-3 with TRBJ1-1, with 9 bases that match TRBD1. The ends lost 8 bases at V and 0 bases at J; junction bases unmatched: 13. The CDR3 covers 17 residues. In germline, CDR1 is ENHRY, CDR2 SYGVKD. In nucleotides, the CDR3 is TGTGCCATCGGCTCCGGGACAGGGAGAGAAGTGAACACTGAAGCTTTCTTT. Translated, it gives CAIGSGTGREVNTEAFF.

The V gene is TRBV5-1, the J gene TRBJ2-7; D might be TRBD1 (6 bases). The CDR3 totals 17 residues. The ends were cut back, 1 base at V and 0 bases at J, with 17 bases in the middle. Germline CDR1 reads SGHRS; CDR2 reads YFSETQ. CDR3 protein: CASSLWTASTNSYEQYF. The CDR3 nucleotides are TGCGCCAGCAGCTTGTGGACAGCTTCCACAAACTCCTACGAGCAGTACTTC.

J is TRBJ2-7 and V is TRBV6-2 or TRBV6-3; 7 positions agree with TRBD1. The V gene end was trimmed by 6 bases and the J gene end by 5 bases; junction bases not matched to a gene: 19. Per the germline V gene, CDR1 is MNHEY and CDR2 is SVGEGT. The CDR3 is 17 amino acids. The CDR3 reads CASSPLPQGTALHEQYF. For the CDR3, the DNA is TGTGCCAGCAGCCCGCTACCCCAAGGGACAGCGCTTCACGAGCAGTACTTC.

The J gene is TRBJ2-1, the V gene TRBV18, with TRBD2 as a possible D gene (6 bases). The CDR3 spans 15 residues. Germline V lookup: CDR1 KGHSH, CDR2 LQKENI. V lost 3 bases and J 4 bases, leaving 13 bases between the germline ends. Here the CDR3 reads CASSPAGTEYNEQFF. The CDR3 region has the DNA TGTGCCAGCTCACCGGCTGGGACTGAGTACAATGAGCAGTTCTTC.

The chain couples TRBV29-1 to TRBJ1-1, with 7 bases lining up with TRBD1. Per germline, CDR1 SQVTM and CDR2 ANQGSEA. Losses at the gene ends were 4 bases for V and 1 base for J; bases not matched to a gene: 12. CDR3 length: 16 amino acids. The CDR3 is CSVVDREKPWNTEAFF. DNA of the CDR3: TGCAGCGTTGTTGACAGGGAGAAGCCATGGAACACTGAAGCTTTCTTT.

CDR3 coding DNA: TGTGCCACCAGCAGAGGTGGAGGCGGGTCACCCCTCCACTTT. Amino acids: CATSRGGGGSPLHF. The chain links TRBV15 to TRBJ1-6; D ambiguous. The germline V and J ends were trimmed by 1 base and 10 bases, with 11 bases remaining between them. CDR1 and CDR2 from the germline V gene are LNHNV and YYDKDF (reference sequence). This CDR3 has 14 amino acids.

The table lists this clone with a count of one. The J gene is TRBJ2-3, the V gene TRBV11-3; 8 positions match TRBD2. Unmatched junction bases numbered 7, after V lost 5 bases and J lost 6 bases. Germline lookup yields CDR1 SGHNT and CDR2 YENEEA. The CDR3 spans 14 residues. In DNA, the CDR3 is TGTGCCAGCAGCCCCTCCGGCGGGAGGGATACGCAGTATTTT. It yields the protein CASSPSGGRDTQYF.

The CDR3 bases are TGTGCCAGCAGCCCCCTAGGAGGGCCCTTCTACAATGAGCAGTTCTTC. Its translation is CASSPLGGPFYNEQFF. This chain uses TRBV7-6 with TRBJ2-1; TRBD2 is a possible D gene (6 bases). Trimming stripped 5 bases from V and 3 bases from J, with 17 bases between. CDR1 and CDR2 (germline): SGHVS, FNYEAQ. The CDR3 spans 16 residues.

This clone was seen only once. This sequence joins TRBV14 and TRBJ1-3; D call uncertain. Germline loops: CDR1 SGHDN, CDR2 FVKESK. The CDR3 extends over 14 amino acids. Trimming removed 1 base from V and 3 bases from J, with 7 bases in between. CDR3: CASSQAGSGNTIYF. The CDR3 DNA is TGTGCCAGCAGCCAAGCTGGGAGTGGAAACACCATATATTTT.